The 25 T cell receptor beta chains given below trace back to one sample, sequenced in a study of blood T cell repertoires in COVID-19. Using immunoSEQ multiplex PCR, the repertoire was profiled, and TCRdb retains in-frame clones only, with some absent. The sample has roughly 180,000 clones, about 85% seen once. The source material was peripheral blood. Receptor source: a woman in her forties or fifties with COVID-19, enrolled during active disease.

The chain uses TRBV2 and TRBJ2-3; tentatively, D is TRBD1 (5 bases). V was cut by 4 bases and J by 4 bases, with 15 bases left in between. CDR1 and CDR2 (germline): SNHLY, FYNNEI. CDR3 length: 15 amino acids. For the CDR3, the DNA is TGTGCCAGCAGTGTTTTCACAGGAAGGTCAGATACGCAGTATTTT. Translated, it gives CASSVFTGRSDTQYF.

The CDR3 here is CASSQDERARETQYF. The CDR3 nucleotides read TGTGCCAGCAGCCAAGACGAGCGGGCCCGTGAGACCCAGTACTTC. This chain joins TRBV3-1 (or the pseudogene TRBV3-2) and TRBJ2-5, with a weak D call TRBD2 (6 bases). V shed 0 bases and J shed 5 bases, with 13 bases lying between them. CDR1 and CDR2 from the germline V gene are LGHDT and YNNKEL (reference sequence). This CDR3 is 15 amino acids long.

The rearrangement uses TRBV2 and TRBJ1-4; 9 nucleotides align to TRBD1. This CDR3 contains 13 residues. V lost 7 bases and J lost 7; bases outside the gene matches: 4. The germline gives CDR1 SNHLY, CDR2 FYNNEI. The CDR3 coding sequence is TGTGCCAGCACACAGGGGGCTGGTGAAAAACTGTTTTTT. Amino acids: CASTQGAGEKLFF.

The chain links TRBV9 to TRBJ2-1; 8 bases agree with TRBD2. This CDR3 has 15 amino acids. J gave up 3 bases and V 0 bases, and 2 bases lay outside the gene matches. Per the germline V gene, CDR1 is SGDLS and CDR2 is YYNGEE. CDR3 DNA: TGTGCCAGCAGCGTAGTAGCGGGGAGCTACAATGAGCAGTTCTTC. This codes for CASSVVAGSYNEQFF. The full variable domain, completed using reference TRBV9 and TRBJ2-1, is DSGVTQTPKHLITATGQRVTLRCSPRSGDLSVYWYQQSLDQGLQFLIQYYNGEERAKGNILERFSAQQFPDLHSELNLSSLELGDSALYFCASSVVAGSYNEQFFGPGTRLTVL.

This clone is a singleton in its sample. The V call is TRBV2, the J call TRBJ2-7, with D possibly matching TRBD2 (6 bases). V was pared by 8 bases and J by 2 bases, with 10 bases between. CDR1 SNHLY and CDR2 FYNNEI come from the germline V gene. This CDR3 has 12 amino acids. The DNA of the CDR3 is TGTGCCAGCCAAGGAGGGGCCTACGAGCAGTACTTC. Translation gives CASQGGAYEQYF. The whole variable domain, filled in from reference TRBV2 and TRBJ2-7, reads EPEVTQTPSHQVTQMGQEVILRCVPISNHLYFYWYRQILGQKVEFLVSFYNNEISEKSEIFDDQFSVERPDGSNFTLKIRSTKLEDSAMYFCASQGGAYEQYFGPGTRLTVT.

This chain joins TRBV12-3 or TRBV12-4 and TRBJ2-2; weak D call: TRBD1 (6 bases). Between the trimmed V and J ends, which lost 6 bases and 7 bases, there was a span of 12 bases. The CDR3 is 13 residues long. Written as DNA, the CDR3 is TGTGCCAGCAGCCAGGACAGTGTCGGGGAGCTGTTTTTT. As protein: CASSQDSVGELFF.

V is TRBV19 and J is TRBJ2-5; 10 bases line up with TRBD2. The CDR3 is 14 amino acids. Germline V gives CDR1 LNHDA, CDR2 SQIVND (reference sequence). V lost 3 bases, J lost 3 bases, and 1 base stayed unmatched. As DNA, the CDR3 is TGTGCCAGTAGTATTCTAGCGGGGGAAGAGACCCAGTACTTC. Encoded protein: CASSILAGEETQYF.

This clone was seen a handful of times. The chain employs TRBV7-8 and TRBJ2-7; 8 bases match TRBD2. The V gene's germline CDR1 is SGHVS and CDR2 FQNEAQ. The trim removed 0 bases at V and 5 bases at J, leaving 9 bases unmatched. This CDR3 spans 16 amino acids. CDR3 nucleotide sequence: TGTGCCAGCAGCTTAGCTGGGGCGGGGGGTTCCCACGAGCAGTACTTC. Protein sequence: CASSLAGAGGSHEQYF.

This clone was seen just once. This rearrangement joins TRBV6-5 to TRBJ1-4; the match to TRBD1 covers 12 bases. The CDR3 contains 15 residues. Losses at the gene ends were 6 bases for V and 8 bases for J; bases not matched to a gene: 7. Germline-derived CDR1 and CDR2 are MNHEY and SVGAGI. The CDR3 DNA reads TGTGCCAGCAGCGGGACAGGGGGCTCGAGAGAAAAACTGTTTTTT. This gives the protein CASSGTGGSREKLFF.

The CDR3, as DNA: TGTGCCACCAGTCCCCGAGGGACAAACTATGGCTACACCTTC. Protein sequence: CATSPRGTNYGYTF. The chain is built from TRBV24-1 and TRBJ1-2, with a possible D match to TRBD1 (6 bases). The CDR3 has 14 residues. V shed 6 bases and J shed 2 bases, with 12 bases lying between them. From germline, CDR1 is KGHDR and CDR2 SFDVKD.

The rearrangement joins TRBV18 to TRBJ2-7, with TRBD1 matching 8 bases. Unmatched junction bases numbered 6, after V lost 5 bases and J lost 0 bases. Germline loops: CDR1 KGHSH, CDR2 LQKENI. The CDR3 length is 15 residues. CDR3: CASSGTGRPSYEQYF. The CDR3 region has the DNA TGTGCCAGCTCAGGGACAGGCCGACCCTCCTACGAGCAGTACTTC.

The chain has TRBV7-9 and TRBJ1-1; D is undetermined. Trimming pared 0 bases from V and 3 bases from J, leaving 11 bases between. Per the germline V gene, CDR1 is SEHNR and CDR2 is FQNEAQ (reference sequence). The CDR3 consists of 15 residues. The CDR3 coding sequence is TGTGCCAGCAGCTTAGCAGAGGTCGGAGACACTGAAGCTTTCTTT. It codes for CASSLAEVGDTEAFF. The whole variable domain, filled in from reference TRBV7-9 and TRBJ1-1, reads DTGVSQNPRHKITKRGQNVTFRCDPISEHNRLYWYRQTLGQGPEFLTYFQNEAQLEKSRLLSDRFSAERPKGSFSTLEIQRTEQGDSAMYLCASSLAEVGDTEAFFGQGTRLTVV.

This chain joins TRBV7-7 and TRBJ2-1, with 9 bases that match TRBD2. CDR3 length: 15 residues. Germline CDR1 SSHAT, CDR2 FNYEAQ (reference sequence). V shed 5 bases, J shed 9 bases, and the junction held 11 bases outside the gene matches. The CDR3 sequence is CASSPIAGATGEQFF. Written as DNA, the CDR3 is TGTGCCAGCAGCCCAATAGCGGGGGCTACGGGTGAGCAGTTCTTC.

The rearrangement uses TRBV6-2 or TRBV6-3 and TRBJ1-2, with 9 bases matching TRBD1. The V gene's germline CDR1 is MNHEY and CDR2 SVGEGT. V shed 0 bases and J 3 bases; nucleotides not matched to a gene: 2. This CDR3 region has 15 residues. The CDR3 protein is CASSYSTGGYYGYTF. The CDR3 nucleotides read TGTGCCAGCAGTTACTCCACAGGGGGCTACTATGGCTACACCTTC.

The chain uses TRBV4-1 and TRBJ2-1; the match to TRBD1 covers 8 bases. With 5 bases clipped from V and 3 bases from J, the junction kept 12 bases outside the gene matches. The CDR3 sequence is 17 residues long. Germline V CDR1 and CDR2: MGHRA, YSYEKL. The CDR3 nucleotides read TGCGCCAGCAGCAGTTTAGAGCGACAGGGGAGCTACAATGAGCAGTTCTTC. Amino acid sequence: CASSSLERQGSYNEQFF.

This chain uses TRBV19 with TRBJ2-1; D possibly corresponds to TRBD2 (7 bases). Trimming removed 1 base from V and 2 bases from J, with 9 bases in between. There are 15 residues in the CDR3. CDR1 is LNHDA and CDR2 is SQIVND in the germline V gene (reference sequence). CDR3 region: CASSIGGGPYNEQFF. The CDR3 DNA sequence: TGTGCCAGTAGTATAGGGGGGGGCCCCTACAATGAGCAGTTCTTC.

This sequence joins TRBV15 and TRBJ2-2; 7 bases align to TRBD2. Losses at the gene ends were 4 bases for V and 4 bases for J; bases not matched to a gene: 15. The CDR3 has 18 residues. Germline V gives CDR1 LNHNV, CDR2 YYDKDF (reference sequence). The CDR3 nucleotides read TGTGCCACCAGCAACCAGATACGTGACGGGGGGTTCACCGGGGAGCTGTTTTTT. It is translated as CATSNQIRDGGFTGELFF.

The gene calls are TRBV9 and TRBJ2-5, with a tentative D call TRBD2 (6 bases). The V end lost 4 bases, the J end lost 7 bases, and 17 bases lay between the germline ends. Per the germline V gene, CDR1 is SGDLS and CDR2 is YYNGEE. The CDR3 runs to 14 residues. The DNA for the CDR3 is TGTGCCAGCAGCCTCTCAACTAGCTTTCCGACCCAGTACTTC. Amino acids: CASSLSTSFPTQYF.

The CDR3 bases are TGCGCCAGCAGCCAAGTACTAGCGGGGGGCGGGGGCACAGATACGCAGTATTTT. Translation: CASSQVLAGGGGTDTQYF. The rearrangement uses TRBV4-1 and TRBJ2-3, with TRBD2 identical over 12 bases. V dropped 1 base and J dropped 1; count of bases not matched to a gene: 6. Germline-derived CDR1 and CDR2 are MGHRA and YSYEKL. CDR3 size: 18 residues.

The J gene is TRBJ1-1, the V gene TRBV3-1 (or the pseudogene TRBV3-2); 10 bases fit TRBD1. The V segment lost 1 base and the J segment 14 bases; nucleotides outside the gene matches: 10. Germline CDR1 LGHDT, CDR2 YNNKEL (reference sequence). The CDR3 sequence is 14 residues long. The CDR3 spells CASSQGQGAAILFF. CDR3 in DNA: TGTGCCAGCAGCCAAGGACAGGGGGCGGCCATATTATTCTTT.

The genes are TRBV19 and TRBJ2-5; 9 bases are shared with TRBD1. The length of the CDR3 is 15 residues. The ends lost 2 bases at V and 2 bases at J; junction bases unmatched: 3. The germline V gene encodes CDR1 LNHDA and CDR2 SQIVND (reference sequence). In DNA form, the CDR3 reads TGTGCCAGTAGTATACCGGGACAGGGACAAGAGACCCAGTACTTC. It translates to CASSIPGQGQETQYF.

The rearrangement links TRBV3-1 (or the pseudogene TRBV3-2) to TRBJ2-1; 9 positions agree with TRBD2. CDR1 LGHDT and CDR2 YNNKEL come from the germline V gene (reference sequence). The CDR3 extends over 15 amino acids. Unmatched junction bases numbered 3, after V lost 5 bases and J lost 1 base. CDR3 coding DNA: TGTGCCAGCAGCGATAGCGGGGGTTCCTACAATGAGCAGTTCTTC. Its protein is CASSDSGGSYNEQFF.

The CDR3 spells CASRDRVSNQPQHF. In DNA, the CDR3 is TGTGCCAGCAGGGACAGGGTGAGCAATCAGCCCCAGCATTTT. The genes are TRBV2 and TRBJ1-5; 8 bases agree with TRBD1. This CDR3 has 14 amino acids. Per germline, CDR1 SNHLY and CDR2 FYNNEI. The trim removed 6 bases at V and 1 base at J, leaving 2 bases unmatched.

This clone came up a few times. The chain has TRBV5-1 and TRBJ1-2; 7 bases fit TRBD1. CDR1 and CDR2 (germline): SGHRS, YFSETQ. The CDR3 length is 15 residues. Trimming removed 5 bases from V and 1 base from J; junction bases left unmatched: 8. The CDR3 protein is CASSRAGGNNYGYTF. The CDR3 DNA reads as TGCGCCAGCAGTCGGGCAGGGGGGAATAACTATGGCTACACCTTC. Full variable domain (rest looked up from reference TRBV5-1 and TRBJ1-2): KAGVTQTPRYLIKTRGQQVTLSCSPISGHRSVSWYQQTPGQGLQFLFEYFSETQRNKGNFPGRFSGRQFSNSRSEMNVSTLELGDSALYLCASSRAGGNNYGYTFGSGTRLTVV.

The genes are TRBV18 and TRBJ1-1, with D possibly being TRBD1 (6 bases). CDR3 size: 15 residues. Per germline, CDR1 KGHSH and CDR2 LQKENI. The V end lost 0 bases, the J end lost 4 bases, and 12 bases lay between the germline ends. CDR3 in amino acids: CASSPPGRGGTEAFF. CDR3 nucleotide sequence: TGTGCCAGCTCACCACCGGGCAGGGGTGGCACTGAAGCTTTCTTT. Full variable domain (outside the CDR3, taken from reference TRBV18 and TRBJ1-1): NAGVMQNPRHLVRRRGQEARLRCSPMKGHSHVYWYRQLPEEGLKFMVYLQKENIIDESGMPKERFSAEFPKEGPSILRIQQVVRGDSAAYFCASSPPGRGGTEAFFGQGTRLTVV.